This note documents a single T cell receptor (beta chain) sequence. Stated time point: blood 2 weeks post-SBRT. The sample's treatment: 15 Gy SBRT to primary tumor, nephrectomy 4 weeks later. Serial blood draws occurred at baseline and 2 and 4 weeks post-SBRT. Clear cell pathology was present in this patient's renal cell carcinoma. Repertoires were generated with immunoSEQ multiplex PCR, while TCRdb's copy carries only in-frame clones and drops some. The table has roughly 130,000 clones, 88% seen once; the top ten hold 5.8%. The data belong to a study of radiation and T cells in renal cell carcinoma. V shed 5 bases, J shed 4 bases, and the junction held 11 bases outside the gene matches. This CDR3 has 16 residues. Germline values: CDR1 MDHEN, CDR2 SYDVKM.

This receptor was obtained from a woman aged 70-85 years with renal cell carcinoma. The chain uses TRBV28 and TRBJ2-3; 8 bases agree with TRBD1. The sequences come from blood, collected from a patient whose treatment included radiotherapy and nephrectomy. CDR3 bases: TGTGCCAGCAGTGGAAACAGGGGGAAAGGCGCAGATACGCAGTATTTT. Protein: CASSGNRGKGADTQYF.